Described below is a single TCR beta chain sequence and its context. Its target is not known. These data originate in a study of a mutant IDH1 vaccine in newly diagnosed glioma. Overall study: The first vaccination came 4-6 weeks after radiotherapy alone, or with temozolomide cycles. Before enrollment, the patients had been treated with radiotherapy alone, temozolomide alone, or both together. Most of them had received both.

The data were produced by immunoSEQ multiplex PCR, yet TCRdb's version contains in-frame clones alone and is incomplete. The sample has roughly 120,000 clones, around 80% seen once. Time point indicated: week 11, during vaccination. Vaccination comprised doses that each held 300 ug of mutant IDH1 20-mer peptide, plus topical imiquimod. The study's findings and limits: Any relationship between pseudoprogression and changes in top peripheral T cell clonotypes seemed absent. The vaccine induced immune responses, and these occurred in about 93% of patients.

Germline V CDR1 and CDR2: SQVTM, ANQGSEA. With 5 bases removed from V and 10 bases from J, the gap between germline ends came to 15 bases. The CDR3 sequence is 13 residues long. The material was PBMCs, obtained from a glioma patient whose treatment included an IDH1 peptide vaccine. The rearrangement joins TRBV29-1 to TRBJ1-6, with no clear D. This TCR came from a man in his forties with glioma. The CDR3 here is CSVSSAEGSPLHF. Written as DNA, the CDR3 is TGCAGCGTTTCGTCGGCCGAGGGCTCACCCCTCCACTTT. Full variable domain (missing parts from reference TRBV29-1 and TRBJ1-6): SAVISQKPSRDICQRGTSLTIQCQVDSQVTMMFWYRQQPGQSLTLIATANQGSEATYESGFVIDKFPISRPNLTFSTLTVSNMSPEDSSIYLCSVSSAEGSPLHFGNGTRLTVT.